A selection of T cell receptor beta chains follows, all from one sample in a study of cytomegalovirus exposure and HLA in healthy donors. Method: immunoSEQ multiplex PCR; TCRdb's copy keeps in-frame clones and lacks some. The table has roughly 130,000 clones, 75% to 90% seen once; the top ten hold 2.1%. Sequences were obtained from PBMCs. These receptors came from a man aged 25 to 45 in good health and CMV-seronegative. Both conserved end residues are part of each CDR3.

v_gene: TRBV9
CDR3aa: CASSGEGAGNNEQFF

v_gene: TRBV25-1
CDR3aa: CASSELSDRDTDTQYF

v_gene: TRBV15
CDR3aa: CATSKVASGGGETQYF

v_gene: TRBV11-2
CDR3aa: CASSWVGGIGAFF

v_gene: TRBV6-1
CDR3aa: CASNSDRGRQPQHF

v_gene: TRBV28
CDR3aa: CASSLFHDRGRVAPLHF

v_gene: TRBV28
CDR3aa: CASSFVRVFSGNTIYF

v_gene: TRBV2
CDR3aa: CASSVGSYGYTF

v_gene: TRBV15
CDR3aa: CATSRQGPSYEQYF

v_gene: TRBV9
CDR3aa: CASSRLGGASYNEQFF

v_gene: TRBV7-9
CDR3aa: CASSLAGGFPYGYTF

v_gene: TRBV4-3
CDR3aa: CASSLGQGEHNEQFF

v_gene: TRBV6-5
CDR3aa: CASSTPGEGEQYF

v_gene: TRBV7-9
CDR3aa: CASSLPSGRSYEQYF

v_gene: TRBV6-6
CDR3aa: CASETSTGNIQYF

v_gene: TRBV6-6
CDR3aa: CASSSLTSGGAGELFF

v_gene: TRBV13
CDR3aa: CASSLGQGTSSTDTQYF

v_gene: TRBV13
CDR3aa: CASSPEGGRYNEQFF

v_gene: TRBV10-1
CDR3aa: CASSFSSGGTDTQYF

v_gene: TRBV18
CDR3aa: CASSPDRTNTEAFF

v_gene: TRBV9
CDR3aa: CASGTGGDGELFF

v_gene: TRBV9
CDR3aa: CASSPTWKGQPYSPLHF

v_gene: TRBV5-8
CDR3aa: CASSPPGMQNTEAFF

v_gene: TRBV7-7
CDR3aa: CASSLTSTGELFF

v_gene: TRBV18
CDR3aa: CASSPPNSLNGAGELFF

v_gene: TRBV18
CDR3aa: CASTDRGETQYF

v_gene: TRBV9
CDR3aa: CASSVAVTRFDNEQFF

v_gene: TRBV6-6
CDR3aa: CASTSQAGGTGELFF

v_gene: TRBV23-1
CDR3aa: CASSHRTGWVYGYTF

v_gene: TRBV7-6
CDR3aa: CASSLGDRGTQPQHF

v_gene: TRBV5-1
CDR3aa: CASSLSLAGGALTDTQYF

v_gene: TRBV5-3
CDR3aa: CARSPTSGLKLPRGEQFF

v_gene: TRBV14
CDR3aa: CASSQIHPWTAAGYTF

v_gene: TRBV7-9
CDR3aa: CASSPRQWQPNEQFF

v_gene: TRBV2
CDR3aa: CARSRDTPYEQYF

v_gene: TRBV10-2
CDR3aa: CASSLLPPKTASYEQYF

v_gene: TRBV7-8
CDR3aa: CASSLARTGNQPQHF

v_gene: TRBV19
CDR3aa: CATRTGGMWTDTQYF

v_gene: TRBV4-3
CDR3aa: CASSQEGLADTQYF

v_gene: TRBV19
CDR3aa: CASSSIRRRGVLSPYEQYF

v_gene: TRBV20-1
CDR3aa: CSDVRGCEQYF

v_gene: TRBV7-2
CDR3aa: CASSWTGAYEQYF

v_gene: TRBV29-1
CDR3aa: CSVWTSGAGRETQYF

v_gene: TRBV19
CDR3aa: CASSRVARGTKEKLFF

v_gene: TRBV9
CDR3aa: CASRGASDTQYF

v_gene: TRBV7-2
CDR3aa: CASSRDRNTGELFF

v_gene: TRBV5-1
CDR3aa: CASTLSTGGTDTQYF

v_gene: TRBV7-9
CDR3aa: CASRGQGGAQYF

v_gene: TRBV7-2
CDR3aa: CASSQPLGNQPQHF